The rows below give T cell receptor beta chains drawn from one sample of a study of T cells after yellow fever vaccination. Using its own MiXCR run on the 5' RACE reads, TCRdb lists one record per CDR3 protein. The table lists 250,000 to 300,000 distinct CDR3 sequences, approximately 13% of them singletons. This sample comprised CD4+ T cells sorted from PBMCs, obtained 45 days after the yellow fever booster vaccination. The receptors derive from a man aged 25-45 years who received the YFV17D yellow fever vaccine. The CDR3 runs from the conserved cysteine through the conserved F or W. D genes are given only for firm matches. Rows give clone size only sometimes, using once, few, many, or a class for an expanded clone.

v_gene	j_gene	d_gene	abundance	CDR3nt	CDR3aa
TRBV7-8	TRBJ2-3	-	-	TGTGCCAGCAGCTTAAGACGGCGGTTCACAGATACGCAGTATTTT	CASSLRRRFTDTQYF
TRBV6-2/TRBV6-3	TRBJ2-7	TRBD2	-	TGTGCCAGCAACCCCACTAGCGGGAGCTCCTACGAGCAGTACTTC	CASNPTSGSSYEQYF
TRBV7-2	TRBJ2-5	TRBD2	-	TGTGCCAGCAGCCTCTTTGGGGCGGGAGTAGAGACCCAGTACTTC	CASSLFGAGVETQYF
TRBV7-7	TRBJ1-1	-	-	TGTGCCAGCAGCGCCAGGAGGCGACTCTCCTCTGAAGCTTTCTTT	CASSARRRLSSEAFF
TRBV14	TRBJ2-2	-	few	TGTGCCAGCAGCCCCCCGGGAGCGGAGATCGGGGAGCTGTTTTTT	CASSPPGAEIGELFF
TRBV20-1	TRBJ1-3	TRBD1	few	TGCAGTGCTACCGGGACAGCCAGAAACACCATATATTTT	CSATGTARNTIYF
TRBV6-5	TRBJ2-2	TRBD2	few	TGTGCCAGCAGTCTACTAGCGATAGGGACCGGGGAGCTGTTTTTT	CASSLLAIGTGELFF
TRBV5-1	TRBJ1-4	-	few	TGCGCCAGCAGACCAGTACCAACTAATGAAAAACTGTTTTTT	CASRPVPTNEKLFF
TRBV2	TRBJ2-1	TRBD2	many	TGTGCCAGCAGCATGACTAGCGGGAGGGCCAATGAGCAGTTCTTC	CASSMTSGRANEQFF
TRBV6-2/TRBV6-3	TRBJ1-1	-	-	TGTGCCAGCAGTTACGGTGACGAACTGAACACTGAAGCTTTCTTT	CASSYGDELNTEAFF
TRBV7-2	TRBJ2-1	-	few	TGTGCCAGCAGCTTATTGGGGTATGAGCAGTTCTTC	CASSLLGYEQFF
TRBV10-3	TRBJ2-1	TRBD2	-	TGTGCCATCAGCAGTTCTCTTAGCGGGGAGTACAATGAGCAGTTCTTC	CAISSSLSGEYNEQFF
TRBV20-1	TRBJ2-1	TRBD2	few	TGCAGTGCTAGAGGCGGGGGTAGTGAGCAGTTCTTC	CSARGGGSEQFF
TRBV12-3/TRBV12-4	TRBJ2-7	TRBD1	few	TGTGCCAGCAGTTACTCAAAGCGGACAGGGAGCTACGAGCAGTACTTC	CASSYSKRTGSYEQYF
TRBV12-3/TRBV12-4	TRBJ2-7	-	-	TGTGCCAGCACTCTCAGACCGGACGGGGACGAGCAGTACTTC	CASTLRPDGDEQYF
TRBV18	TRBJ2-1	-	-	TGTGCCAGCTCAGACGGGTTGTACAATGAGCAGTTCTTC	CASSDGLYNEQFF
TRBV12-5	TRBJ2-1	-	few	TGTGCTAGCGGGGACCGACCGCACCTACGGGGCAATGAGCAGTTCTTC	CASGDRPHLRGNEQFF
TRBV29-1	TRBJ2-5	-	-	TGCAGCGTTTTGGAGATCCAAGAGACCCAGTACTTC	CSVLEIQETQYF
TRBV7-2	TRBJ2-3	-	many	TGTGCCAGCAGCCAGACTAACACAGATACGCAGTATTTT	CASSQTNTDTQYF
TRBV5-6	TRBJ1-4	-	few	TGTGCCAGCAGCTTGATTGCAAGGAGGGATGAAAAACTGTTTTTT	CASSLIARRDEKLFF
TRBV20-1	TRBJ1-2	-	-	TGCAGTGCTTCCGAATATGGCTACACCTTC	CSASEYGYTF
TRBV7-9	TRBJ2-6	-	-	TGTGCCAGCTCCTTAGTGGGTCTAGAGGCCAACGTCCTGACTTTC	CASSLVGLEANVLTF
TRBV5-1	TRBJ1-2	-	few	TGCGCCAGCAGCTTGGAGCCAGCGGGGAATTATGGCTACACCTTC	CASSLEPAGNYGYTF
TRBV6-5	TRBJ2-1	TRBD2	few	TGTGCCAGCAGTTACCCATCTCGGACTAGCGCCGGAAAGAGGGAGCAGTTCTTC	CASSYPSRTSAGKREQFF
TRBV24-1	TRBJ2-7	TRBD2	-	TGTGCCACCAGTGGGACTAGCGGATTGGGAGAGCAGTACTTC	CATSGTSGLGEQYF
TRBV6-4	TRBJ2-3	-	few	TGTGCCAGCAGTGACTCCGTATCGGGAAGGGATACGCAGTATTTT	CASSDSVSGRDTQYF
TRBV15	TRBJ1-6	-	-	TGTGCCACCAGCAGGGATACAGGGTTCAATTCACCCCTCCACTTT	CATSRDTGFNSPLHF
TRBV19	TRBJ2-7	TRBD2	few	TGTGCCAGTAGTAGTCCCACCGGGACTAGAAACGAGCAGTACTTC	CASSSPTGTRNEQYF
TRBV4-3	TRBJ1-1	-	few	TGCGCCAGCAGCCAAGAGGGGAAGAACACTGAAGCTTTCTTT	CASSQEGKNTEAFF
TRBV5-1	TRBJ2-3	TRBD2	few	TGCGCCAGCCACCTAGTAGCGGGAGGGAACACAGATACGCAGTATTTT	CASHLVAGGNTDTQYF
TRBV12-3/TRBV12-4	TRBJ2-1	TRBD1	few	TGTGCCAGCAGTTTGGGGACAGGAATTAATGAGCAGTTCTTC	CASSLGTGINEQFF
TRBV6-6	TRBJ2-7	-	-	TGTGCCAGCAGTTACGGCAGGGTCTACGAGCAGTACTTC	CASSYGRVYEQYF
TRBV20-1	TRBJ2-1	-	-	TGCAGTGGTAGGGGGACCGGTAGCTCCTACAATGAGCAGTTCTTC	CSGRGTGSSYNEQFF
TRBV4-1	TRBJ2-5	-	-	TGCGCCAGCAGCCCCGGAGGTCTTGCCGAGACCCAGTACTTC	CASSPGGLAETQYF
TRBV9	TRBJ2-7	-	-	TGTGCCAGCAGCGTAGGGGAAGCTGCGTCCTACGAGCAGTACTTC	CASSVGEAASYEQYF
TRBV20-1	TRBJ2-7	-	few	TGCAGTGCTAAAACAGGGACGACCTACGAGCAGTACTTC	CSAKTGTTYEQYF
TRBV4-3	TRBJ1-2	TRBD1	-	TGCGCCAGCAGCCAAGGGGACAGAGACTATGGCTACACCTTC	CASSQGDRDYGYTF
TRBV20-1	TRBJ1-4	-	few	TGCAGTGCAGCTTGGACGGATGAAAAACTGTTTTTT	CSAAWTDEKLFF
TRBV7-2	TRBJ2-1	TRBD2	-	TGTGCCAGCAGCTTAGATGGCGGAGCGGGGGGCAATGAGCAGTTCTTC	CASSLDGGAGGNEQFF
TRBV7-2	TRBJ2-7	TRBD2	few	TGTGCCAGCAGTTTAGCGGGTTTCGAGCAGTACTTC	CASSLAGFEQYF
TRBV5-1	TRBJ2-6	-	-	TGCGCCAGCAGCTTGGCGGATGGTACTGGGGCCAACGTCCTGACTTTC	CASSLADGTGANVLTF
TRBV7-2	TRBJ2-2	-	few	TGTGCCAGCAGCTTCCAGGCGACCGGGGAGCTGTTTTTT	CASSFQATGELFF
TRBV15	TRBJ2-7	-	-	TGTGCCACCAGCAGAGGGGGTGACGGACACGCCTACGAGCAGTACTTC	CATSRGGDGHAYEQYF
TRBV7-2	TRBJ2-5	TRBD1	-	TGTGCCAGCAGCTTAGCGATAGCCAGGGGGCAAGAGACCCAGTACTTC	CASSLAIARGQETQYF
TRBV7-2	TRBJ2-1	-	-	TGTGCCAGCAGCCAAAGACAGGAGTACAATGAGCAGTTCTTC	CASSQRQEYNEQFF
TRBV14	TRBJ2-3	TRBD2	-	TGTGCCAGCAGCCAAGGACTAGCGATAGATACGCAGTATTTT	CASSQGLAIDTQYF
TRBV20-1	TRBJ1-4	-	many	TGCAGTGCTAGAGACAGGGTATTCGAAAAACTGTTTTTT	CSARDRVFEKLFF
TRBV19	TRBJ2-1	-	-	TGTGCCAGTAGTCCAGATAGGGGGGGTAGCTCCTACAATGAGCAGTTCTTC	CASSPDRGGSSYNEQFF
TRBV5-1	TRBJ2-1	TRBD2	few	TGCGCCAGCAGCGCCCCCGGGAGGGCCCATGAGCAGTTCTTC	CASSAPGRAHEQFF
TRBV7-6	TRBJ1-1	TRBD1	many	TGTGCCAGCAGCTTAGAGACCACAGGGGCTGAAGCTTTCTTT	CASSLETTGAEAFF
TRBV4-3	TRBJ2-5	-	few	TGCGCCAGCAGCCAAGATCGTAGGAATCTCGAGACCCAGTACTTC	CASSQDRRNLETQYF
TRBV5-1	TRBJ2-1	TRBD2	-	TGCGCCAGCAGCTTGGGGTTCGTAGCGGGAGTCAATGAGCAGTTCTTC	CASSLGFVAGVNEQFF
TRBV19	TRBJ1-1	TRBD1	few	TGTGCCAGTAGTATAAGGACAGGGGGTATGAACACTGAAGCTTTCTTT	CASSIRTGGMNTEAFF
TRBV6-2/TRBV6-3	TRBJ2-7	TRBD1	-	TGTGCCACCTCCCAAAGTGGACAGGGCCTTTCCATCTTC	CATSQSGQGLSIF
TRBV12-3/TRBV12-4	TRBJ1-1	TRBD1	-	TGTGCCAGCAGCCTTACGACAGGGTCAGAAGCTTTCTTT	CASSLTTGSEAFF
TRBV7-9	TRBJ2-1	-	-	TGTGCCAGCAGCCGAGGGACCCATGAGCAGTTCTTC	CASSRGTHEQFF
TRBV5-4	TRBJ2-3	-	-	TGTGCCAGCAGCTTGGGCTATCCTAGCACAGATACGCAGTATTTT	CASSLGYPSTDTQYF